The T cell receptor (beta chain) under discussion was sequenced for a study of cytomegalovirus exposure and HLA in healthy donors. The PCR employed 60 Vbeta primers together with 13 Jbeta primers. Using immunoSEQ multiplex PCR, the repertoire was profiled, and TCRdb retains in-frame clones only, with some absent. The table lists about 73,000 clones, roughly 70% of them singletons. Whole-study results and caveats: Being productive about 87% or about 30% of the time was typical of most TCR beta V segments in an earlier analysis. An analysis was carried out at a later point. It showed that HLA-associated TCR beta chains were more clonally expanded than equally common non-associated chains.

Regarding this clone: Its target is unknown.

This CDR3 has 13 residues. The germline V gene encodes CDR1 SGHVS and CDR2 FQNEAQ. The V gene lost 4 bases and the J gene lost 7 bases, with 11 bases spanning the gap. Sequenced input: PBMCs. The chain recombines TRBV7-8 with TRBJ2-1; TRBD2 is a possible D gene (5 bases). This sequence originates from a man aged 70-80 years in good health and CMV-seronegative. The CDR3 is CASSSLLENEQFF. As DNA, the CDR3 is TGTGCCAGCAGCTCCCTACTAGAAAATGAGCAGTTCTTC.